This T cell receptor beta chain came from a study of T cell responses to AZD1222 COVID-19 vaccine. The CDR3 consists of 19 residues. Assay: immunoSEQ multiplex PCR; the TCRdb copy retains only in-frame clones and omits some. Of 150,000 to 200,000 clones listed, around 87% are singletons. Sequenced material: peripheral blood, taken on day 0 of MenACWY control vaccination. This clonotype originated in an adult in good health. This chain uses TRBV21-1 with TRBJ2-4; the table's D gene call, TRBD2, was not cross checked with the DNA. TRBV21-1 has pseudogene status. The CDR3 bases are TGTGCCAGCAGCAAACTGAAGACTAGCGGGGGATGGGCCAAAAACATTCAGTACTTC. It encodes CASSKLKTSGGWAKNIQYF.